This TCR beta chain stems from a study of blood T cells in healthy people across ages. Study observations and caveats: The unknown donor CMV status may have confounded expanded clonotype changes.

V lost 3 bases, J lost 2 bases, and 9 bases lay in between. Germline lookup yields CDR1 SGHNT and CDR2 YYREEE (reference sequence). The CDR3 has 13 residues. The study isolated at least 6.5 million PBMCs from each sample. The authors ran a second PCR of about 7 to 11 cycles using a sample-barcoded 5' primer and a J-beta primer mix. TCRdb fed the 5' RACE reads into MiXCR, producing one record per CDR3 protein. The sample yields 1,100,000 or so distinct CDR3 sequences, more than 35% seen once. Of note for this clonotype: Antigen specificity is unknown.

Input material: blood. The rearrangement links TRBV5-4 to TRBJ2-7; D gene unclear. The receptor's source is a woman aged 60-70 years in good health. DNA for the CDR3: TGTGCCAGCAGCTATGACCCCACCTACGAGCAGTACTTC. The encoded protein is CASSYDPTYEQYF.